A selection of T cell receptor beta chains follows, all from one sample in a study of blood T cell repertoires in COVID-19. The data were produced by immunoSEQ multiplex PCR, yet TCRdb's version contains in-frame clones alone and is incomplete. The sample lists fewer than 300,000 clones, more than 70% occurring once. Sample: peripheral blood. These TCRs come from a man aged 80 or over with acute or convalescent COVID-19. CDR3s include the opening cysteine and the closing phenylalanine or tryptophan. A D gene is named only where the DNA matches it firmly. Rows may omit the clone size; those that give it use once, few, many or a size class.

NA	once	TRBV5-1	TRBJ2-1	CASSLAETGEQFF	TGCGCCAGCAGCTTGGCAGAGACGGGGGAGCAGTTCTTC
NA	NA	TRBV6-1	TRBJ1-2	CASSELHRQALNYGYTF	TGTGCCAGCAGTGAACTCCATCGACAGGCCCTCAACTATGGCTACACCTTC
NA	NA	TRBV5-6	TRBJ1-3	CASSPVGQGGNTIYF	TGTGCCAGCAGCCCTGTCGGTCAGGGGGGAAACACCATATATTTT
TRBD2	NA	TRBV7-9	TRBJ2-1	CASKHSGASSYNEQFF	TGTGCCAGCAAACATAGCGGGGCAAGCTCCTACAATGAGCAGTTCTTC
TRBD2	NA	TRBV29-1	TRBJ2-7	CSVSSGSGEQYF	TGCAGCGTGTCTAGCGGGAGCGGCGAGCAGTACTTC
TRBD2	NA	TRBV9	TRBJ2-7	CASSVQRERYEQYF	TGTGCCAGCAGCGTACAGCGGGAGAGGTACGAGCAGTACTTC
TRBD1	NA	TRBV5-1	TRBJ2-4	CASSGEGAGIQYF	TGCGCCAGCAGCGGAGAGGGGGCTGGCATTCAGTACTTC
TRBD2	NA	TRBV29-1	TRBJ2-7	CSVEDKAASGSTYEQYF	TGCAGCGTTGAAGATAAGGCGGCGAGCGGGAGTACCTACGAGCAGTACTTC
NA	NA	TRBV6-5	TRBJ2-1	CASRTRLGSYNEQFF	TGTGCCAGCAGAACCCGACTGGGCTCCTACAATGAGCAGTTCTTC
NA	NA	TRBV5-5	TRBJ1-5	CASSFIGDNQPQHF	TGTGCCAGCAGCTTCATAGGAGATAATCAGCCCCAGCATTTT
TRBD2	NA	TRBV18	TRBJ2-7	CASSPQLAEGEQYF	TGTGCCAGCTCACCCCAGCTAGCGGAGGGCGAGCAGTACTTC
TRBD2	NA	TRBV5-1	TRBJ2-3	CASSLGVAGSDTQYF	TGCGCCAGCAGCTTGGGGGTAGCGGGCTCAGATACGCAGTATTTT
NA	NA	TRBV2	TRBJ1-5	CASSGGGGSNQPQHF	TGTGCCAGCAGTGGCGGGGGGGGTAGCAATCAGCCCCAGCATTTT
TRBD1	once	TRBV27	TRBJ1-4	CASSFGQGVSFREKLFF	TGTGCCAGCAGTTTTGGACAGGGGGTCTCATTCCGTGAAAAACTGTTTTTT
NA	few	TRBV19	TRBJ1-2	CASSIYLAGNYGYTF	TGTGCCAGTAGTATATATCTAGCGGGAAACTATGGCTACACCTTC
NA	NA	TRBV19	TRBJ1-5	CASTQSTESNQPQHF	TGTGCCAGTACCCAATCGACAGAGAGCAATCAGCCCCAGCATTTT
NA	NA	TRBV6-5	TRBJ2-7	CASRRQGPYEQYF	TGTGCCAGCAGGCGTCAGGGGCCCTACGAGCAGTACTTC
TRBD2	NA	TRBV28	TRBJ2-3	CASRGYGLASTDTQYF	TGTGCCAGCAGGGGGTACGGACTAGCGAGCACAGATACGCAGTATTTT
NA	once	TRBV15	TRBJ1-4	CATSREGGAGDEKLFF	TGTGCCACCAGCAGAGAGGGAGGGGCAGGGGATGAAAAACTGTTTTTT
NA	NA	TRBV7-8	TRBJ2-7	CASSLVVQAQSEQYF	TGTGCCAGCAGCTTAGTGGTACAGGCCCAGAGCGAGCAGTACTTC
TRBD1	NA	TRBV5-1	TRBJ1-1	CASSLGTSGTDNTEAFF	TGCGCCAGCAGCTTGGGCACTTCCGGGACAGACAACACTGAAGCTTTCTTT
TRBD1	NA	TRBV6-5	TRBJ1-1	CASSRDRATEAFF	TGTGCCAGCAGTCGCGACAGGGCCACTGAAGCTTTCTTT
TRBD1	few	TRBV4-1	TRBJ2-5	CASTEGAWRQETQYF	TGCGCCAGCACCGAGGGGGCCTGGCGGCAAGAGACCCAGTACTTC
TRBD2	NA	TRBV5-1	TRBJ2-3	CASSSGLAGTVGTDTQYF	TGCGCCAGCAGCTCAGGACTAGCGGGAACGGTCGGAACAGATACGCAGTATTTT
NA	NA	TRBV7-6	TRBJ2-3	CASSQSTGTTDTQYF	TGTGCCAGCAGCCAGTCAACAGGGACCACAGATACGCAGTATTTT
TRBD1	NA	TRBV6-5	TRBJ1-2	CASSLDGQGASGYTF	TGTGCCAGCAGCCTTGACGGACAGGGGGCTTCTGGCTACACCTTC
NA	NA	TRBV2	TRBJ1-5	CASSLLRGANQPQHF	TGTGCCAGCAGCCTCCTCAGGGGTGCCAATCAGCCCCAGCATTTT
NA	NA	TRBV9	TRBJ2-1	CASSVPPGYEQFF	TGTGCCAGCAGCGTACCCCCCGGGTATGAGCAGTTCTTC
NA	NA	TRBV6-1	TRBJ2-1	CASSEVGTFNEQFF	TGTGCCAGCAGTGAAGTTGGGACATTCAATGAGCAGTTCTTC
NA	NA	TRBV19	TRBJ2-7	CASSIDRGYEQYF	TGTGCCAGTAGTATAGATAGGGGTTACGAGCAGTACTTC
NA	NA	TRBV2	TRBJ1-3	CASRVAAPMDTIYF	TGTGCCAGCAGGGTCGCGGCCCCCATGGACACCATATATTTT
NA	NA	TRBV30	TRBJ2-5	CAWSPGGTQYF	TGTGCCTGGAGTCCCGGAGGGACCCAGTACTTC
NA	NA	TRBV2	TRBJ1-1	CASSDSDTEAFF	TGTGCCAGCAGTGACAGCGACACTGAAGCTTTCTTT
NA	NA	TRBV3-1/TRBV3-2	TRBJ1-1	CASSNTLNTEAFF	TGTGCCAGCAGCAACACCCTGAACACTGAAGCTTTCTTT
NA	NA	TRBV5-6	TRBJ2-6	CASTSSGANVLTF	TGTGCCAGCACCTCCTCTGGGGCCAACGTCCTGACTTTC
TRBD2	few	TRBV7-3	TRBJ2-3	CASSSGTSGTDTQYF	TGTGCCAGCAGCTCCGGGACTAGCGGCACAGATACGCAGTATTTT
NA	NA	TRBV25-1	TRBJ1-3	CASPGTGNTIYF	TGTGCCAGCCCCGGGACTGGAAACACCATATATTTT
NA	NA	TRBV19	TRBJ1-3	CASSAPQLRSTIYF	TGTGCCAGTAGTGCCCCGCAGTTACGCTCGACCATATATTTT
NA	NA	TRBV5-5	TRBJ1-2	CASSLAGPGNYGYTF	TGTGCCAGCAGCTTGGCCGGGCCGGGAAACTATGGCTACACCTTC
NA	NA	TRBV28	TRBJ2-7	CASSPGNRDNYEQYF	TGTGCCAGCAGTCCTGGCAACCGGGACAACTACGAGCAGTACTTC
NA	NA	TRBV7-3	TRBJ2-3	CASSVQVTDTQYF	TGTGCCAGCAGCGTACAGGTTACAGATACGCAGTATTTT
NA	NA	TRBV7-8	TRBJ2-7	CASSVPGSPSYEQYF	TGTGCCAGCAGTGTCCCGGGATCCCCCTCCTACGAGCAGTACTTC
TRBD2	NA	TRBV6-6	TRBJ2-3	CASSRSGGLAATDTQYF	TGTGCCAGCAGTCGGTCCGGAGGACTAGCGGCCACAGATACGCAGTATTTT
TRBD1	NA	TRBV6-6	TRBJ2-7	CASSTGQGRSYEQYF	TGTGCCAGCAGTACCGGACAGGGGAGGTCCTACGAGCAGTACTTC
NA	NA	TRBV7-2	TRBJ2-7	CASSLATGLNEQYF	TGTGCCAGCAGCTTGGCTACGGGACTTAACGAGCAGTACTTC
NA	NA	TRBV6-1	TRBJ2-2	CASSEELGRLSVRTGELFF	TGTGCCAGCAGTGAAGAGTTAGGCCGATTAAGTGTGAGGACTGGGGAGCTGTTTTTT
TRBD2	NA	TRBV7-9	TRBJ2-7	CASSTRLAGVEEQYF	TGTGCCAGCAGCACCCGACTAGCGGGAGTTGAGGAGCAGTACTTC
NA	NA	TRBV18	TRBJ1-5	CASSPGSDQPQHF	TGTGCCAGCTCACCCGGGAGCGATCAGCCCCAGCATTTT
NA	NA	TRBV6-1	TRBJ1-1	CASSEALEYTEAFF	TGTGCCAGCAGTGAAGCGCTTGAGTACACTGAAGCTTTCTTT
NA	NA	TRBV29-1	TRBJ1-3	CSVTGTGNTIYF	TGCAGCGTAACCGGGACAGGAAACACCATATATTTT
NA	NA	TRBV28	TRBJ1-6	CASSYRTAQRSPLHF	TGTGCCAGCAGCTACCGGACAGCCCAACGGTCACCCCTCCACTTT
TRBD1	once	TRBV29-1	TRBJ1-2	CSVESARGLSYGYTF	TGCAGCGTTGAATCGGCCAGGGGGCTGAGCTATGGCTACACCTTC
NA	NA	TRBV4-2	TRBJ2-2	CASSQDRRGAGELFF	TGTGCCAGCAGCCAAGATAGGAGGGGCGCCGGGGAGCTGTTTTTT